This paragraph reports one TCR beta chain. What it binds is not known. Amplification used 60 Vbeta primers and 13 Jbeta primers. Here immunoSEQ multiplex PCR was the method, and the copy in TCRdb shows in-frame clones only, minus some. This sample has about 160,000 clones, with 70% to 90% found just once. Losses at the gene ends were 6 bases for V and 0 bases for J; bases not matched to a gene: 7. This CDR3 has 16 residues. Germline V gene lookup returns CDR1 MDHEN and CDR2 SYDVKM. This specimen belongs to a study of cytomegalovirus exposure and HLA in healthy donors. Across the study: For the approximately 360 genotyped donors, approximately 82% fell within the Caucasian-associated ancestry cluster. Points from the study as a whole: Analyzed later, most CMV-associated TCR beta chains appeared HLA-restricted. Reportedly, HLA-A and HLA-B alleles of most subjects were accurately predicted from TCR beta. TRBV6-2, TRBV6-3 and other indistinguishable V segments were excluded.

Sequencing used PBMCs. The sequence was obtained from a woman in her twenties or thirties in good health and CMV-seronegative. The chain joins TRBV28 to TRBJ1-5; 8 bases line up with TRBD1. Written as DNA, the CDR3 is TGTGCCAGCAGCCCAGACAGGGGCTATAGCAATCAGCCCCAGCATTTT. The encoded protein is CASSPDRGYSNQPQHF.